Listed below are T cell receptor beta chains from one sample, sequenced in a study of type 1 regulatory T cells. MiXCR, run by TCRdb on the reads, gives a single entry per CDR3 protein. This table holds approximately 19,000 distinct CDR3 sequences, about a tenth found once. What was sequenced was CD4+ T cells, either the whole sample or a sorted fraction (not recorded which). The receptor source for this set is a human donor in good health. Each CDR3 is given with its conserved first and last residue. A D gene is named only where the DNA matches it firmly. Clone size is not always given. Where it is, it says once, few, many or a class for expanded clones.

>medium-sized|NA|TRBV20-1|TRBJ2-1
CSARFREGGSYNEQFF
>NA|NA|TRBV5-1|TRBJ2-3
CASSLGTGTGTQYF
>NA|NA|TRBV19|TRBJ1-5
CASNRDKQPQHF
>many|NA|TRBV15|TRBJ1-1
CATSRSMVPNTEAFF
>NA|TRBD1|TRBV4-3|TRBJ2-4
CASSQDHGTGGSYIQYF
>many|TRBD2|TRBV5-4|TRBJ2-7
CASSNPAGANYEQYF
>NA|NA|TRBV7-2|TRBJ2-2
CANSLVQGTGELFF
>many|TRBD1|TRBV13|TRBJ1-4
CASSFGQVNEKLFF
>few|TRBD1|TRBV30|TRBJ1-5
CAWSVGQGLGQPQHF
>medium-sized|NA|TRBV5-1|TRBJ2-3
CASSLDSGTDTQYF
>many|NA|TRBV7-6|TRBJ2-1
CASSIDRGPNEQFF
>few|NA|TRBV4-2|TRBJ2-5
CASSQDPGHGETQYF
>few|TRBD2|TRBV27|TRBJ2-7
CASRILAGVSYEQYF
>many|NA|TRBV9|TRBJ2-1
CASSVGERNEQFF
>many|NA|TRBV24-1|TRBJ2-4
CATSDPKGNYGDIQYF
>many|TRBD1|TRBV20-1|TRBJ1-2
CSVPTGSRRYTF
>few|TRBD2|TRBV7-6|TRBJ2-1
CASSFSSGAYNEQFF
>NA|NA|TRBV18|TRBJ2-2
CASSPQAVELNTGELFF
>few|NA|TRBV5-1|TRBJ2-1
CASSLVGPGRNEQFF
>few|TRBD2|TRBV29-1|TRBJ2-7
CSVLAAGGQYF
>many|TRBD1|TRBV20-1|TRBJ1-5
CSATSRTGDQPQHF
>NA|TRBD1|TRBV28|TRBJ1-2
CASSPGTGSGYTF
>many|TRBD2|TRBV29-1|TRBJ2-1
CSVEGGSLFF
>NA|TRBD2|TRBV5-1|TRBJ2-3
CASSSGLAGRTDTQYF
>few|NA|TRBV7-2|TRBJ2-1
CASSLTESSYNEQFF
>many|NA|TRBV7-7|TRBJ2-1
CASSLLGGNNEQFF
>medium-sized|TRBD1|TRBV5-1|TRBJ1-4
CASSSGTEDEKLFF
>many|NA|TRBV28|TRBJ1-6
CASSRAGNSPLHF
>many|NA|TRBV6-2/TRBV6-3|TRBJ1-1
CASSYLRRDTEAFF
>many|NA|TRBV5-1|TRBJ1-1
CASSLARGVNTEAFF
>medium-sized|TRBD2|TRBV28|TRBJ2-3
CASSVASGSSTDTQYF
>many|TRBD2|TRBV20-1|TRBJ2-7
CSARTGGPYEQYF
>NA|TRBD2|TRBV5-1|TRBJ2-7
CASRAGSVTYEQYF
>NA|NA|TRBV20-1|TRBJ2-7
CSASWGSSYEQYF
>NA|NA|TRBV7-2|TRBJ1-5
CASSLVGSVSNQPQHF
>NA|NA|TRBV11-1|TRBJ2-3
CASSLEWGTDTQYF
>medium-sized|NA|TRBV7-9|TRBJ1-4
CASSQEGEKLFF
>NA|TRBD2|TRBV5-4|TRBJ2-7
CASSILAGAREQYF